What follows describes a single T cell receptor beta chain. These data belong to a study of blood T cell repertoires in COVID-19. Germline assignment: CDR1 LNHDA and CDR2 SQIVND (reference sequence). The CDR3 sequence is 15 residues long. V lost 6 bases, J lost 4 bases, and 16 bases lay in between. Per the study methods: The authors estimated nucleated cell counts from reference gene primer amplification. TCRdb's copy holds only in-frame clones and misses some; the assay was immunoSEQ multiplex PCR. The D gene and trimming were derived from the DNA, and the V and J assignments and clone size from that table. The sample consists of about 97,000 clones, about 86% of them appearing once.

This TCR was sampled from a human donor in a cohort sampled during active COVID-19. The sample taken for sequencing was peripheral blood. This chain uses TRBV19 with TRBJ1-5, with TRBD1 as a possible D gene (5 bases). CDR3 DNA sequence: TGTGCCAGTAGCCAGTCAGGGATATCGAATCAGCCCCAGCATTTT. The encoded protein is CASSQSGISNQPQHF.